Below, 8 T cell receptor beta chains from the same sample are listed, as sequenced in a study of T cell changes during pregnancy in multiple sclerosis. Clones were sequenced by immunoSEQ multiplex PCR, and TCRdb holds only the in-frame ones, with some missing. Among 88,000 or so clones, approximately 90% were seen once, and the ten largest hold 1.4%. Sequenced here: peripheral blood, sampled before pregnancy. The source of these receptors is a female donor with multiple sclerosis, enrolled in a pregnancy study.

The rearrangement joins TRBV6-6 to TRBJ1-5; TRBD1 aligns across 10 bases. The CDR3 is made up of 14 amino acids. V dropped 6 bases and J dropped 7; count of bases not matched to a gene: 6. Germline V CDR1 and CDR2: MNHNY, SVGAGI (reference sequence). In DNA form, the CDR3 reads TGTGCCAGCAGGCCGGGGGGACAGGGGCAGCCCCAGCATTTT. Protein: CASRPGGQGQPQHF.

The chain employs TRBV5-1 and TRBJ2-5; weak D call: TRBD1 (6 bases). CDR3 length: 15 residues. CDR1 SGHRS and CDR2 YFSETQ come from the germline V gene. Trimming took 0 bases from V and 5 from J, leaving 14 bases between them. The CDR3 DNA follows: TGCGCCAGCAGCTTGGCAGGGGCAGTCGGGGAGACCCAGTACTTC. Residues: CASSLAGAVGETQYF.

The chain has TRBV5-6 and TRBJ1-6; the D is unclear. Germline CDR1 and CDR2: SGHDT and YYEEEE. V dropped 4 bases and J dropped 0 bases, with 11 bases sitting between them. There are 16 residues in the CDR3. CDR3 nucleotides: TGTGCCAGCAGCCCCAATTTCATCTCCTATAATTCACCCCTCCACTTT. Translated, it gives CASSPNFISYNSPLHF.

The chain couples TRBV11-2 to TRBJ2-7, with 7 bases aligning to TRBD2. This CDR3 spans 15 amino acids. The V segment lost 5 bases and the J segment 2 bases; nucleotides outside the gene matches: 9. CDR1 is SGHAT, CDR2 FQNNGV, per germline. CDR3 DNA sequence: TGTGCCAGCAGCCCTCAGACTAGCTTAACCTACGAGCAGTACTTC. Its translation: CASSPQTSLTYEQYF.

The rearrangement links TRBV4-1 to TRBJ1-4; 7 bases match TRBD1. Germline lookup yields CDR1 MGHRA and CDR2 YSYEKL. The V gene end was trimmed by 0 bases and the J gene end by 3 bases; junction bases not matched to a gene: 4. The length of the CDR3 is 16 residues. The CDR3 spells CASSQEDGTANEKLFF. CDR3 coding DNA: TGCGCCAGCAGCCAAGAGGATGGGACAGCTAATGAAAAACTGTTTTTT.

Here the CDR3 reads CASSFHQPSGTPRDTEAFF. In DNA, the CDR3 is TGTGCCAGCAGTTTCCACCAACCATCAGGGACTCCCAGGGACACTGAAGCTTTCTTT. The chain couples TRBV27 to TRBJ1-1, with D perhaps TRBD1 (5 bases). The CDR3 is 19 residues long. Germline CDR1 reads MNHEY; CDR2 reads SMNVEV (reference sequence). The V and J ends lost 3 bases and 3 bases respectively, with 26 bases between them.

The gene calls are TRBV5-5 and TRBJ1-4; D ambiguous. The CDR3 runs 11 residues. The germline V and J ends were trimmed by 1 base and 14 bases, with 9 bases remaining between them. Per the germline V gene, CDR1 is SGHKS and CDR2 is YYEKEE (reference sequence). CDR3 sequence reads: CASSLSVELFF. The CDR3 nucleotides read TGTGCCAGCAGCTTGTCCGTTGAGCTGTTTTTT.

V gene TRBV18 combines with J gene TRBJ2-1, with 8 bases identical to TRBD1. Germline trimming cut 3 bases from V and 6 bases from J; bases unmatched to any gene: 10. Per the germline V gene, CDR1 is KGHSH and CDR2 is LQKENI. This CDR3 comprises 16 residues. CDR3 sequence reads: CASSPGRGPRGNEQFF. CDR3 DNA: TGTGCCAGCTCACCGGGCAGGGGGCCCAGAGGCAATGAGCAGTTCTTC.